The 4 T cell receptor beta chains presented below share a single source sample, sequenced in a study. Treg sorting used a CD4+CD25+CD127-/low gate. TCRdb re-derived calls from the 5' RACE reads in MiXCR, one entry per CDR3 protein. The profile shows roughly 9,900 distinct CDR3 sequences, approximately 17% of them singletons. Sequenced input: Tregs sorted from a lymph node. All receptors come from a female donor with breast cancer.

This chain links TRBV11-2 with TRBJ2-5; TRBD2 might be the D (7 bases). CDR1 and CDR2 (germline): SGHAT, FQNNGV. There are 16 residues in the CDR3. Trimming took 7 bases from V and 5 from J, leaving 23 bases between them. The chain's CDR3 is CASTRGGGFGSETQYF. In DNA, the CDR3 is TGTGCCAGCACCCGGGGAGGGGGTTTTGGATCGGAGACCCAGTACTTC.

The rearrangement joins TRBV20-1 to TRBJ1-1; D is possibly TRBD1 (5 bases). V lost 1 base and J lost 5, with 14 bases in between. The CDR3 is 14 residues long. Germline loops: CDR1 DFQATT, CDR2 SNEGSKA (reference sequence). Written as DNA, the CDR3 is TGCAGTGCTAGAGTAAGCTGGGGGAGGACTGAAGCTTTCTTT. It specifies CSARVSWGRTEAFF.

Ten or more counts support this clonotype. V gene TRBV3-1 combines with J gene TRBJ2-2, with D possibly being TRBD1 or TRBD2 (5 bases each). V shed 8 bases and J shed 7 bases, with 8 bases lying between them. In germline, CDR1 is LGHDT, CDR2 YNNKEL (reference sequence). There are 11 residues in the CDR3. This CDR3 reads CASSRGGELFF. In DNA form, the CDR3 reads TGTGCCAGCTCGAGGGGCGGGGAGCTGTTTTTT.

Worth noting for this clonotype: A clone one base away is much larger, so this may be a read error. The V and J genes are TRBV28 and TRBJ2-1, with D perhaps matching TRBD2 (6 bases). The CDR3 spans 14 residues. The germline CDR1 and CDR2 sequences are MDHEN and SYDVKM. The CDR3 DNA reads TGTGCCAGCAGAACTAGCCCTTCACACAATGAGCAGTGCTTC. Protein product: CASRTSPSHNEQCF.